These T cell receptor beta chains were read from a single sample in a study of blood T cell repertoires in COVID-19. Sequencing used immunoSEQ multiplex PCR; TCRdb keeps in-frame clones, though not all of them. Of 150,000 to 200,000 clones in the sample, approximately 88% are singletons; the top ten hold around 5%. The sequenced sample consisted of peripheral blood. Receptors were obtained from a human donor in a cohort sampled during active COVID-19. CDR3s include the opening cysteine and the closing phenylalanine or tryptophan. A D gene is named only where the DNA matches it firmly. Expanded clones get a size class; other rows say once, few or many, or leave the size out.

size | D | J | V | DNA | CDR3
few | . | TRBJ2-7 | TRBV12-3/TRBV12-4 | TGTGCCAGCGCAGGGGAAAACCGATACGAGCAGTACTTC | CASAGENRYEQYF
. | TRBD1 | TRBJ1-6 | TRBV6-6 | TGTGCCAGCAGTTTCACAGGGGGCGCATCCAATTCACCCCTCCACTTT | CASSFTGGASNSPLHF
. | . | TRBJ2-3 | TRBV27 | TGTGCCAGCAGTTTATGGGCAGGGTCGCCAGATACGCAGTATTTT | CASSLWAGSPDTQYF
. | . | TRBJ2-7 | TRBV24-1 | TGTGCCACTCCACGGGGGTCCAGCTCCTACGAGCAGTACTTC | CATPRGSSSYEQYF
. | . | TRBJ2-7 | TRBV21-1 | TGTGCCAGCAGCAATAGCGGGGTAAGCTCGGGCTACGAGCAGTACTTC | CASSNSGVSSGYEQYF
. | TRBD2 | TRBJ2-5 | TRBV4-1 | TGCGCCAGCAGTACCGGGACCGGCGGGAGGACCCAGTACTTC | CASSTGTGGRTQYF
. | . | TRBJ1-4 | TRBV11-2 | TGTGCCAGCAGCTTAGATCCGAGGGAAAAACTGTTTTTT | CASSLDPREKLFF
. | . | TRBJ2-1 | TRBV7-2 | TGTGCCAGCAGCTTAGTCGTTTTCGGGGTCAATGAGCAGTTCTTC | CASSLVVFGVNEQFF
. | TRBD2 | TRBJ2-7 | TRBV6-4 | TGTGCCAGCAGTGCCCTAGCGGGCCTCTCCTACGAGCAGTACTTC | CASSALAGLSYEQYF
once | TRBD2 | TRBJ2-1 | TRBV9 | TGTGCCAGCAGCGGAGCGGGGGCACGCTACAATGAGCAGTTCTTC | CASSGAGARYNEQFF
. | TRBD2 | TRBJ2-1 | TRBV5-6 | TGTGCCAGCAGCTCCTTGACTAGCGGGAGACCCTACAATGAGCAGTTCTTC | CASSSLTSGRPYNEQFF
. | . | TRBJ2-3 | TRBV28 | TGTGCCAGCAGGGCAGGCACAGATACGCAGTATTTT | CASRAGTDTQYF
. | TRBD2 | TRBJ2-7 | TRBV13 | TGTGCCAGCAGCACTTATAGCGGGAGGGGGACCTACGAGCAGTACTTC | CASSTYSGRGTYEQYF
. | TRBD2 | TRBJ2-7 | TRBV3-1/TRBV3-2 | TGTGCCAGCAGCCAAGATCTAGCGGTTTCGAATCGCGAGCAGTACTTC | CASSQDLAVSNREQYF
few | . | TRBJ1-1 | TRBV5-5 | TGTGCCAGCAGCTTGGTGGGGGGGCACACTGAAGCTTTCTTT | CASSLVGGHTEAFF
. | TRBD1 | TRBJ1-2 | TRBV9 | TGTGCCAGCAGCTCAAGGACAGGGCCCTATGGCTACACCTTC | CASSSRTGPYGYTF
. | . | TRBJ2-1 | TRBV4-3 | TGCGCCAGCAGCCAAGTCGGTTCATACAATGAGCAGTTCTTC | CASSQVGSYNEQFF
. | TRBD1 | TRBJ1-1 | TRBV28 | TGTGCCAGCAGTATAGGGACAGGGGACACTGAAGCTTTCTTT | CASSIGTGDTEAFF
once | . | TRBJ1-4 | TRBV5-5 | TGTGCCAGCAGCTTGGCCGATATAGACCTAGGCACGAATGAAAAACTGTTTTTT | CASSLADIDLGTNEKLFF
. | TRBD2 | TRBJ2-7 | TRBV3-1/TRBV3-2 | TGTGCCAGCAGCCTTCGGACTAGCGGGAGCCCCCACGAGCAGTACTTC | CASSLRTSGSPHEQYF
. | TRBD1 | TRBJ1-2 | TRBV10-3 | TGTGCCATCAGTGAGGACAGGGTGAGGGACTACACCTTC | CAISEDRVRDYTF
once | TRBD2 | TRBJ2-3 | TRBV5-5 | TGTGCCAGCAGGGCGGGGAGGGCAAACCCGCTCACAGATACGCAGTATTTT | CASRAGRANPLTDTQYF
. | . | TRBJ2-3 | TRBV5-1 | TGCGCCAGCAGTCCCGTCCGGGGGAGCGGCACAGATACGCAGTATTTT | CASSPVRGSGTDTQYF
. | . | TRBJ1-5 | TRBV10-1 | TGCGCCAGCAGTGAGAGCCCAGCGTATAGCAATCAGCCCCAGCATTTT | CASSESPAYSNQPQHF
few | . | TRBJ2-7 | TRBV6-5 | TGTGCCAGCAGTTACACTAGACTCTCCTACGAGCAGTACTTC | CASSYTRLSYEQYF
. | . | TRBJ1-6 | TRBV5-4 | TGTGCCAGCAGCGCCGCTCGGGGGTATAATTCACCCCTCCACTTT | CASSAARGYNSPLHF
once | TRBD2 | TRBJ2-7 | TRBV5-1 | TGCGCCAGCAGCTTGGGGGTAGCGGGCCCCTACGAGCAGTACTTC | CASSLGVAGPYEQYF
. | TRBD1 | TRBJ1-1 | TRBV6-6 | TGTGCCAGCAGTTACCCCTCAGGGGGCAAAGGCACTGAAGCTTTCTTT | CASSYPSGGKGTEAFF
. | . | TRBJ2-5 | TRBV5-6 | TGTGCCAGCAGCTTGGCGGCGGTAGAGACCCAGTACTTC | CASSLAAVETQYF
. | . | TRBJ2-7 | TRBV9 | TGTGCCAGCAGCGTAGCTCCCGGCTACGAGCAGTACTTC | CASSVAPGYEQYF
. | . | TRBJ1-5 | TRBV6-2/TRBV6-3 | TGTGCCAGCAGTTACTCCGAGAGTGGCAATCAGCCCCAGCATTTT | CASSYSESGNQPQHF
. | . | TRBJ2-6 | TRBV5-1 | TGCGCCAGCAGGATGGCAACTGGGGCCAACGTCCTGACTTTC | CASRMATGANVLTF
. | . | TRBJ2-3 | TRBV29-1 | TGCAGCGTTGGGACGGGAGCAAGGGCAGATACGCAGTATTTT | CSVGTGARADTQYF
once | . | TRBJ2-2 | TRBV19 | TGTGCCAGTAGGATCCTGACTACCTACACCGGGGAGCTGTTTTTT | CASRILTTYTGELFF
few | . | TRBJ1-2 | TRBV7-9 | TGTGCCAGCAGCTTCGGACAGAAGCTTTCGGGCTACACCTTC | CASSFGQKLSGYTF
once | . | TRBJ1-2 | TRBV3-1/TRBV3-2 | TGTGCCAGCAGCCAAGTCTTGGGAGGGAGTCCCTATGGCTACACCTTC | CASSQVLGGSPYGYTF
. | . | TRBJ1-4 | TRBV30 | TGTGCCTGGAGTGTAGTAGGGGCTAATGAAAAACTGTTTTTT | CAWSVVGANEKLFF
few | . | TRBJ1-2 | TRBV28 | TGTGCCAGCAGGGAGAGAAGTGGCTACACCTTC | CASRERSGYTF
. | TRBD1 | TRBJ2-5 | TRBV19 | TGTGCCGTACTCCACCGACAGGGCCAAGGGACCCAGTACTTC | CAVLHRQGQGTQYF
. | TRBD2 | TRBJ2-1 | TRBV19 | TGTGCCAGTCAGCCGGGACTAGCGGCCTACAATGAGCAGTTCTTC | CASQPGLAAYNEQFF